This TCR beta chain was recovered during a study of T-cell reconstitution after alpha-beta-depleted transplantation in children. Germline values: CDR1 DFQATT, CDR2 SNEGSKA (reference sequence). Trimming pared 6 bases from V and 10 bases from J, leaving 19 bases between. The CDR3 is made up of 14 amino acids. Unique molecular identifiers were used in preparing the TCRbeta library. In TCRdb, the PCR reads were re-called with MiXCR into one record per CDR3 protein. The sample lists around 200,000 distinct CDR3 sequences, around 10% occurring once. There are a few counts of this clonotype. The origin of this receptor is a human donor who donated a stem cell graft to a child with acute lymphoblastic leukemia. Material: PBMCs from the stem cell graft donor, obtained from the stem cell graft. The chain recombines TRBV20-1 with TRBJ1-6, with a tentative D call TRBD1 (5 bases). As DNA, the CDR3 is TGCAGTGCCCCGGCGGGGACCTCTGGATCACCCCTCCACTTT. Its translation is CSAPAGTSGSPLHF.